These 31 T cell receptor beta chains were sequenced from one sample in a study of T cell repertoires in cytomegalovirus infection. The antigens for these receptors are not known. TCRdb reprocessed the reads with MiXCR, giving one entry per CDR3 protein. The sample has approximately 65,000 distinct CDR3 sequences, 20% to 25% seen once; the top ten hold 65% to 85%. The sample here was CD8+ T cells from cultured PBMCs, taken from culture after CMV antigen stimulation. The receptors here all came from a human donor in good health (CMV status not recorded). Some clones in this sample may be carry-over from other donors' samples.

The V and J genes are TRBV10-3 and TRBJ2-1; 12 nucleotides line up with TRBD2. Germline V gene lookup returns CDR1 ENHRY and CDR2 SYGVKD. The CDR3 has 18 amino acids. V trimming: 5 bases; J trimming: 0 bases; junction bases outside the gene matches: 8. CDR3 coding DNA: TGTGCCATCAGTCTCCGAGGACTAGCGGGGAGCTCCTACAATGAGCAGTTCTTC. Translation gives CAISLRGLAGSSYNEQFF.

This clonotype came up a few times. The V gene is TRBV28, the J gene TRBJ2-6; D remains ambiguous. This CDR3 has 13 residues. V was pared by 9 bases and J by 3 bases, with 9 bases between. CDR1 is MDHEN, CDR2 SYDVKM, per germline. The CDR3 sequence: CASRHSGANVLTF. Written as DNA, the CDR3 is TGTGCCAGTCGGCATAGTGGGGCCAACGTCCTGACTTTC.

This clonotype was observed a handful of times. The chain joins TRBV7-2 to TRBJ1-1; TRBD1 matches 9 bases. The germline CDR1 and CDR2 sequences are SGHTA and FQGNSA. With 6 bases clipped from V and 0 bases from J, the junction kept 5 bases outside the gene matches. The CDR3 loop spans 15 amino acids. This chain's CDR3 is CASSLTGGMNTEAFF. Written as DNA, the CDR3 is TGTGCCAGCAGTTTGACAGGGGGTATGAACACTGAAGCTTTCTTT.

The J gene is TRBJ2-5, the V gene TRBV4-1; D unresolved. The V gene's germline CDR1 is MGHRA and CDR2 YSYEKL. Trimming left V 0 bases short and J 7 bases short, with 12 bases between. CDR3 size: 14 residues. DNA of the CDR3: TGCGCCAGCAGCCAAGAAAACTCCCCGGGGACCCAGTACTTC. Its translation is CASSQENSPGTQYF.

This clonotype turned up a few times. The rearrangement joins TRBV7-6 to TRBJ2-1; TRBD2 matches at 13 bases. Trimming cost V 5 bases and J 0 bases; bases outside gene matches: 13. CDR1 and CDR2 from the germline V gene are SGHVS and FNYEAQ. This CDR3 spans 20 amino acids. CDR3 sequence reads: CASSGRPTSGGAYSYNEQFF. The CDR3 bases are TGTGCCAGCAGCGGCCGCCCAACTAGCGGGGGGGCATACTCCTACAATGAGCAGTTCTTC.

This clonotype showed up many times. The chain carries TRBV11-3 and TRBJ1-1, with D unclear. V dropped 0 bases and J dropped 4 bases, with 15 bases sitting between them. This CDR3 is built from 16 residues. In germline, CDR1 is SGHNT, CDR2 YENEEA. DNA for the CDR3: TGTGCCAGCAGCTTAGATATGTCTTCCTGGGGCACTGAAGCTTTCTTT. Protein product: CASSLDMSSWGTEAFF.

This clonotype was counted at least ten times. The chain employs TRBV10-3 and TRBJ1-5, with D unresolved. The germline CDR1 and CDR2 sequences are ENHRY and SYGVKD. This CDR3 is 16 amino acids long. V was cut by 0 bases and J by 4 bases, with 13 bases left in between. The CDR3 loop is CAISESESRMNQPQHF. Here the CDR3 DNA reads TGTGCCATCAGTGAGTCAGAGTCGAGAATGAATCAGCCCCAGCATTTT.

This clonotype appeared a few times. The gene calls are TRBV7-2 and TRBJ1-5; D uncertain. Trimming cost V 5 bases and J 0 bases, with 14 bases left between them. Germline V gene sequence: CDR1 SGHTA, CDR2 FQGNSA. There are 16 residues in the CDR3. The CDR3 sequence is CASSLGPYYSNQPQHF. The DNA for the CDR3 is TGTGCCAGCAGCCTAGGGCCATACTATAGCAATCAGCCCCAGCATTTT.

This clonotype has more than one count but fewer than ten. V is TRBV7-2 and J is TRBJ2-7, with TRBD1 identical over 7 bases. The CDR3 contains 14 residues. The V gene end was trimmed by 4 bases and the J gene end by 2 bases; junction bases not matched to a gene: 5. Per the germline V gene, CDR1 is SGHTA and CDR2 is FQGNSA. Here the CDR3 DNA reads TGTGCCAGCAGCTCAGACAGGGCCCCCTACGAGCAGTACTTC. Its translation is CASSSDRAPYEQYF.

In its sample, this clonotype was seen a few times. This sequence joins TRBV6-6 and TRBJ2-7, with D uncertain. The V end was cut by 5 bases, the J end by 4 bases, with 24 bases between. The CDR3 has 17 residues. Germline V gene data show CDR1 as MNHNY and CDR2 as SVGAGI (reference sequence). The CDR3 loop reads CASSLILDREPFYEQYF. The CDR3 DNA sequence: TGTGCCAGCAGTCTCATACTGGACCGCGAACCCTTTTACGAGCAGTACTTC.

This clonotype was seen a few times. The chain joins TRBV7-9 to TRBJ1-2; D not certain. Trimming took off 4 bases at V and 4 bases at J, with 10 bases between the two ends. The CDR3 runs to 13 residues. CDR1 and CDR2 (germline): SEHNR, FQNEAQ (reference sequence). CDR3 nucleotides: TGTGCCAGCAGCTCGGAGGGCGTCTATGGCTACACCTTC. Residues: CASSSEGVYGYTF.

The chain couples TRBV11-1 to TRBJ1-2; 7 positions agree with TRBD1. Germline V gene lookup returns CDR1 SGHAT and CDR2 FQDESV (reference sequence). The V segment lost 2 bases and the J segment 7 bases; nucleotides outside the gene matches: 1. There are 12 residues in the CDR3. The CDR3 here is CASSLTGVGYTF. The CDR3 region has the DNA TGTGCCAGCAGCTTAACAGGGGTTGGCTACACCTTC.

At least ten counts were recorded for this clonotype. V and J are TRBV7-2 and TRBJ2-5; 7 positions agree with TRBD1. The CDR3 spans 14 residues. J gave up 4 bases and V 1 base, and 3 bases lay outside the gene matches. Germline-derived CDR1 and CDR2 are SGHTA and FQGNSA. CDR3 amino acids: CASSLGGGRETQYF. The CDR3 coding sequence is TGTGCCAGCAGCTTAGGAGGGGGCCGAGAGACCCAGTACTTC.

This clonotype was found a few times. The chain recombines TRBV7-8 with TRBJ2-2; 9 bases agree with TRBD2. Germline-derived CDR1 and CDR2 are SGHVS and FQNEAQ. The CDR3 has 18 amino acids. The junction had 14 bases not matched to a gene; V was cut back by 4 bases and J by 5 bases. CDR3 amino acids: CASSSTPEGLARTGELFF. In DNA form, the CDR3 reads TGTGCCAGCAGCTCGACCCCGGAAGGACTAGCGAGGACCGGGGAGCTGTTTTTT.

This clonotype was picked up a small number of times. V and J are TRBV6-1 and TRBJ2-7; no reliable D call. The CDR3 extends over 14 amino acids. V lost 0 bases, J lost 3 bases, and 9 bases lay in between. Looked up from germline, CDR1 is MNHNS and CDR2 is SASEGT. The CDR3 reads CASSEAQARYEQYF. The CDR3 DNA follows: TGTGCCAGCAGTGAAGCGCAGGCCCGCTACGAGCAGTACTTC.

This clonotype was picked up a small number of times. This rearrangement joins TRBV27 to TRBJ1-6; no firm D call. Germline V gene data show CDR1 as MNHEY and CDR2 as SMNVEV (reference sequence). This CDR3 comprises 14 residues. Trimming shortened V by 3 bases and J by 4 bases, and 7 bases separated the two germline ends. The DNA of the CDR3 is TGTGCCAGCAGTTTGAACAGATATAATTCACCCCTCCACTTT. This encodes CASSLNRYNSPLHF.

V is TRBV7-8 and J is TRBJ2-5, with TRBD2 as a possible D gene (5 bases). Germline-derived CDR1 and CDR2 are SGHVS and FQNEAQ. V was clipped by 5 bases and J by 0 bases, with 13 bases between them. This CDR3 spans 15 amino acids. CDR3 DNA: TGTGCCAGCAGCCAGTACGAGGGTAACCAAGAGACCCAGTACTTC. This codes for CASSQYEGNQETQYF.

This chain joins TRBV4-1 and TRBJ2-5, with TRBD2 as a possible D gene (5 bases). Germline CDR1 and CDR2: MGHRA and YSYEKL. CDR3 length: 15 residues. V was shortened by 4 bases and J by 5 bases, with 17 bases between the two germline ends. This CDR3 is CASSRIEGQKETQYF. CDR3 DNA sequence: TGCGCCAGCAGCCGAATCGAGGGCCAAAAGGAGACCCAGTACTTC.

This clonotype was counted a few times. The rearrangement joins TRBV20-1 to TRBJ1-1; TRBD1 is a possible D gene (6 bases). Germline assignment: CDR1 DFQATT and CDR2 SNEGSKA (reference sequence). The CDR3 contains 14 residues. The germline V and J ends were trimmed by 2 bases and 4 bases, with 14 bases remaining between them. CDR3 region: CSARSSDRTTEAFF. The CDR3 DNA reads as TGCAGTGCTAGAAGCTCCGACAGGACCACTGAAGCTTTCTTT.

In DNA, the CDR3 is TGTGCCAGCAGCCCAACCGGGACAGGAAGTTTGCACTATGGCTACACCTTC. This gives the protein CASSPTGTGSLHYGYTF. This chain connects TRBV7-2 to TRBJ1-2; TRBD1 agrees at 8 bases. V shed 5 bases and J 3 bases; nucleotides not matched to a gene: 14. Germline loops: CDR1 SGHTA, CDR2 FQGNSA. There are 17 residues in the CDR3.

In this sample, this clonotype turned up a few times. The gene calls are TRBV12-3 or TRBV12-4 and TRBJ2-7; 15 bases line up with TRBD2. V dropped 6 bases and J dropped 2; count of bases not matched to a gene: 8. This CDR3 contains 17 residues. CDR3 region: CASSRTSGGAGPYEQYF. CDR3 coding DNA: TGTGCCAGCAGCCGGACTAGCGGGGGGGCAGGACCCTACGAGCAGTACTTC.

V is TRBV5-6 and J is TRBJ2-5; no clear D. The germline V and J ends were trimmed by 0 bases and 2 bases, with 5 bases remaining between them. Looked up from germline, CDR1 is SGHDT and CDR2 is YYEEEE. The length of the CDR3 is 13 residues. CDR3 protein: CASSLAVQETQYF. The DNA for the CDR3 is TGTGCCAGCAGCTTGGCGGTTCAAGAGACCCAGTACTTC.

J is TRBJ1-6 and V is TRBV7-2, with D tentatively TRBD1 (5 bases). The germline V gene has CDR1 SGHTA and CDR2 FQGNSA. This CDR3 is built from 14 residues. Deletions cut 0 bases from V and 5 bases from J, with 5 bases between. CDR3 sequence: CASSLAGDNSPLHF. The CDR3 bases are TGTGCCAGCAGCTTAGCAGGGGATAATTCACCCCTCCACTTT.

This clonotype was found a few times. The gene calls are TRBV2 and TRBJ1-2; a weak D match, TRBD1 (5 bases). The germline V and J ends were trimmed by 7 bases and 8 bases, with 11 bases remaining between them. Germline assignment: CDR1 SNHLY and CDR2 FYNNEI. The CDR3 runs 11 residues. The CDR3 bases are TGTGCCAGCACCGACAGTCTCGGCTACACCTTC. Its protein is CASTDSLGYTF. The full variable domain, its missing parts supplied by reference TRBV2 and TRBJ1-2, is EPEVTQTPSHQVTQMGQEVILRCVPISNHLYFYWYRQILGQKVEFLVSFYNNEISEKSEIFDDQFSVERPDGSNFTLKIRSTKLEDSAMYFCASTDSLGYTFGSGTRLTVV.

V and J are TRBV4-3 and TRBJ2-7, with 7 positions matching TRBD1. The CDR3 is 12 residues long. V dropped 11 bases and J dropped 3; count of bases not matched to a gene: 7. Germline assignment: CDR1 LGHNA and CDR2 YSLEER. CDR3 sequence (DNA): TGCGCCGGGACAGCTCCTTTCTACGAGCAGTACTTC. It yields the protein CAGTAPFYEQYF.

The J gene is TRBJ2-5, the V gene TRBV7-8; maybe TRBD2 (6 bases). The germline V gene encodes CDR1 SGHVS and CDR2 FQNEAQ. V was cut by 4 bases and J by 0 bases, with 9 bases left in between. The CDR3 has 14 amino acids. The CDR3 bases are TGTGCCAGCAGCTCCCGACTAGACCAAGAGACCCAGTACTTC. Residues: CASSSRLDQETQYF.

This chain uses TRBV7-9 with TRBJ2-3; 11 bases are a match to TRBD2. V shed 5 bases and J 7 bases; nucleotides not matched to a gene: 8. CDR1 and CDR2 (germline): SEHNR, FQNEAQ (reference sequence). This CDR3 is built from 15 residues. The DNA for the CDR3 is TGTGCCAGCAGCCTTCTAGCGGGGGGCGTGAATACGCAGTATTTT. Its translation is CASSLLAGGVNTQYF.

The rearrangement links TRBV7-6 to TRBJ1-2; no clear D. From germline, CDR1 is SGHVS and CDR2 FNYEAQ. V lost 1 base, J lost 1 base, and 10 bases lay in between. This CDR3 has 15 residues. CDR3: CASSLESRHNYGYTF. Here the CDR3 DNA reads TGTGCCAGCAGCTTAGAGTCGCGGCATAACTATGGCTACACCTTC. The full variable domain, in which reference TRBV7-6 and TRBJ1-2 provide the parts outside the CDR3, is GAGVSQSPRYKVTKRGQDVALRCDPISGHVSLYWYRQALGQGPEFLTYFNYEAQQDKSGLPNDRFSAERPEGSISTLTIQRTEQRDSAMYRCASSLESRHNYGYTFGSGTRLTVV.

The CDR3 spells CASSPGPYNSPLHF. The CDR3 bases are TGTGCCAGCAGTCCGGGACCTTATAATTCACCCCTCCACTTT. The V gene is TRBV27, the J gene TRBJ1-6; perhaps TRBD1 as D (5 bases). CDR1 and CDR2 from the germline V gene are MNHEY and SMNVEV (reference sequence). The CDR3 has 14 amino acids. Trimming left V 5 bases short and J 4 bases short, with 9 bases between.

J is TRBJ2-7 and V is TRBV7-9; D may correspond to TRBD1 or TRBD2 (5 bases each). Germline CDR1 SEHNR, CDR2 FQNEAQ (reference sequence). The V and J ends lost 1 base and 3 bases respectively, with 10 bases between them. The CDR3 has 14 residues. DNA for the CDR3: TGTGCCAGCAGCTTAGGGGGCGAGGGCTACGAGCAGTACTTC. Its protein product is CASSLGGEGYEQYF.

The chain joins TRBV7-9 to TRBJ1-1; no firm D call. CDR3 length: 15 residues. Between the trimmed V and J ends, which lost 3 bases and 3 bases, there was a span of 14 bases. Germline CDR1 is SEHNR and CDR2 is FQNEAQ (reference sequence). This chain's CDR3 is CASSFLNMRDTEAFF. CDR3 coding DNA: TGTGCCAGCAGCTTCTTGAACATGAGGGACACTGAAGCTTTCTTT.